The next 3 T cell receptor beta chains were all read from a single sample in a study of cytomegalovirus exposure and HLA in healthy donors. The study ran its PCR with 60 Vbeta and 13 Jbeta primers. Here immunoSEQ multiplex PCR was the method, and the copy in TCRdb shows in-frame clones only, minus some. Found here are approximately 110,000 clones, roughly 70% of them singletons; the top ten hold approximately 10%. The specimen sequenced was PBMCs. The receptor set was obtained from a middle-aged man in good health and CMV-seropositive.

This clone appeared a few times. The V and J genes are TRBV5-6 and TRBJ2-6, with 10 nucleotides matching TRBD1. The V and J ends lost 4 bases and 0 bases, in that order; junction bases with no gene match: 10. CDR3 size: 19 residues. Germline V CDR1 and CDR2: SGHDT, YYEEEE. The CDR3 sequence is CASSRTGTGAFSGANVLTF. DNA of the CDR3: TGTGCCAGCAGCCGGACCGGGACAGGGGCCTTCTCTGGGGCCAACGTCCTGACTTTC.

This chain links TRBV29-1 with TRBJ2-5; maybe TRBD1 (6 bases). V was pared by 5 bases and J by 5 bases, with 12 bases between. CDR3 size: 12 residues. CDR1 and CDR2 from the germline V gene are SQVTM and ANQGSEA. The CDR3 sequence: CSVCIDRETQYF. CDR3 in DNA: TGCAGCGTTTGTATCGACAGGGAGACCCAGTACTTC.

V is TRBV27 and J is TRBJ1-2; 8 bases align to TRBD1. The ends lost 5 bases at V and 4 bases at J; junction bases unmatched: 3. In germline, CDR1 is MNHEY, CDR2 SMNVEV (reference sequence). The CDR3 contains 13 residues. In nucleotides, the CDR3 is TGTGCCAGCAGTCCAGACAGGGGCTATGGCTACACCTTC. Translation: CASSPDRGYGYTF.